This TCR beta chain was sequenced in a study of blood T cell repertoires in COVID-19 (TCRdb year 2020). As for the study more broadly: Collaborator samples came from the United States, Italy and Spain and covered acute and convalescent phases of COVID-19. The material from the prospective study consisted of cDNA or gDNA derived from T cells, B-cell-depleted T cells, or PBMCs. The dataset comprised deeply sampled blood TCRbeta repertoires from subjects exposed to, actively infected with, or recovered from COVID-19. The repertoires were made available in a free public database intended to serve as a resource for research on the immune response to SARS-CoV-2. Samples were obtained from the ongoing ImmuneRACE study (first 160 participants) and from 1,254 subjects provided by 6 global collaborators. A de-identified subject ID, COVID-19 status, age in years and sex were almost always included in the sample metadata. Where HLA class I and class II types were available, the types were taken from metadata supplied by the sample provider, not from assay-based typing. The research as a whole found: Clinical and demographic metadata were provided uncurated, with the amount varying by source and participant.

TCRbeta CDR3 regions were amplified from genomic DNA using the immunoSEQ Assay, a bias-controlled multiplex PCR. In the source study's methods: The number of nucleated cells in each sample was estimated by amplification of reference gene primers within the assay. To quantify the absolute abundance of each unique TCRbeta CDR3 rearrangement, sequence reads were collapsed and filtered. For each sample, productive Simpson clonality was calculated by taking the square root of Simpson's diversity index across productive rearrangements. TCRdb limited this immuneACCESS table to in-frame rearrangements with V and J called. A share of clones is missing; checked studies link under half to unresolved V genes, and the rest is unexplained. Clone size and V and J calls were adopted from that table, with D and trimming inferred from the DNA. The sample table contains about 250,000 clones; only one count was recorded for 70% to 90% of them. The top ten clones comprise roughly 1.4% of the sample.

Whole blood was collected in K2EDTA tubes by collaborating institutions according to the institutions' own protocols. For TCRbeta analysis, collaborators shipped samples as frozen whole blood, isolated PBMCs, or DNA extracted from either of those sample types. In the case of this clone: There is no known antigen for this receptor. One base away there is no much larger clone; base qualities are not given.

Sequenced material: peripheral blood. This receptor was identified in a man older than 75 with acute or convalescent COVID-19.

The CDR3 has the sequence CASSEDRGSWETQYF. Read as DNA, the sequence is TGTGCCAGCAGTGAAGATCGCGGATCCTGGGAGACCCAGTACTTC. Recombination joined TRBV25-1 with TRBJ2-5; no D gene can be assigned with confidence. From the cysteine up to the phenylalanine, the CDR3 has a length of 15 residues. Only the CDR3 DNA is retained, 45 bases long and in frame from the first base. The germline V gene sets CDR1 to MGHDK and CDR2 to SYGVNS. The V and J ends are trimmed by 2 bases and 5 bases, leaving 15 bases between them.